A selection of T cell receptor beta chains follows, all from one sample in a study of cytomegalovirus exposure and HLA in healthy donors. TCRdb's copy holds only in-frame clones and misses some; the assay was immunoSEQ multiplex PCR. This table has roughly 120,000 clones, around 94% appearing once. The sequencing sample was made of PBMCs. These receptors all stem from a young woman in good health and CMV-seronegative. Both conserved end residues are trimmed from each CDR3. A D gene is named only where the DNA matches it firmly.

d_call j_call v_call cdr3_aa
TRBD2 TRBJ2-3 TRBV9 ASSPSGRTTDTQY
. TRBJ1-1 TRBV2 ASSELFTEAF
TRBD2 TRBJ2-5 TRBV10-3 AISVSSGGQETQY
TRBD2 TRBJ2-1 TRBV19 ASSIHPPQAGSSYNEQF
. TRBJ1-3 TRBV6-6 ASISPGNTIY
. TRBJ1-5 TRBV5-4 ASSLAGGNQPQH
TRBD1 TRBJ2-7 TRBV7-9 ASSSGTGEGEQY
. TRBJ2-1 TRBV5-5 ASSLSDEQF
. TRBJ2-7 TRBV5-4 ASSSFEAAREQY
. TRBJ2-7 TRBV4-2 ASSPSYGTPQH
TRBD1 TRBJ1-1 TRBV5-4 ASSLLALQGAGTEAF
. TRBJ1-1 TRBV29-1 SFTKTGNTEAF
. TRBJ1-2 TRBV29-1 SVERNYGYT
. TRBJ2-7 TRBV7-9 ASSSGPDSSYEQY
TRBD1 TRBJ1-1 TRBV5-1 ASSLDRGTEAF
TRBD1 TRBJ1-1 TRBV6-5 ASSSTGGTEAF
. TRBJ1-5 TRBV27 ASSFFSGQPQH
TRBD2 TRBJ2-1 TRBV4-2 ASSQVSGREGRRDEQF
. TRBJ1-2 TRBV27 ASSLRGRGESGTNYGYT
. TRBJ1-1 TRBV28 AAREGWNTEAF
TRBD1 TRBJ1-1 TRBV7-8 ASSSGGNTEAF
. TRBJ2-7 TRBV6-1 ASSPGVGAYEQY
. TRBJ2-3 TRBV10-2 ASSDESTDTQY
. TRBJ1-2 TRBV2 ASGEGYT
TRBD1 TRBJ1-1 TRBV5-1 ASSFGGTEKAF
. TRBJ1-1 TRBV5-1 ASSSVLVGTEAF
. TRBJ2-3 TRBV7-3 ASSLSDIADTQY
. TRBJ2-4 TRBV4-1 ASSQERGEGNIQY
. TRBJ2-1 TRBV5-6 ASSPDQAGGQGEQF
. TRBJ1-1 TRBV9 ASSVDDVGGRDPEAF
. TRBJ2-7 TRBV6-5 ASSRGGYEQY
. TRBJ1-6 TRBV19 ASSIVGHGDSPLH
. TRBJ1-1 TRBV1 TSSRPRRINTEAF
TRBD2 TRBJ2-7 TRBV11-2 ASSAPSGNYEQY
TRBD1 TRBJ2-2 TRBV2 ASRRDGTGNTGELF
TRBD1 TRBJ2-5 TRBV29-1 SVGQGAETQY
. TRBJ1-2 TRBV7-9 ASSLWGGRDGYT
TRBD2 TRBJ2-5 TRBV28 ASSNGGGGGETQY
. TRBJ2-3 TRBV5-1 ASSRLGGTDTQY
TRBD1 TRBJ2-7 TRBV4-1 ASSPSGQGPYEQY
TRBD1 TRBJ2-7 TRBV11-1 ASSLTMGDRGPREQY
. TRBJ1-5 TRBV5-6 ASSLYRSGQPQH
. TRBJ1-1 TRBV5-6 ASSRRGATDEAF
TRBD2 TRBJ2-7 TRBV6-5 AVSTGTSGLYEQY
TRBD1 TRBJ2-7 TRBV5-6 ASSLAFRDRAYEQY
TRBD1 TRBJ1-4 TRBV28 ASAAQGSEKLF
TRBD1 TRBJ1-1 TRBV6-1 ASRRQGNTEAF
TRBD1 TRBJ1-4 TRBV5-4 ASSPGGTNEKLF
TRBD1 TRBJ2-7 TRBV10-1 ASSLRQGGSYEQY